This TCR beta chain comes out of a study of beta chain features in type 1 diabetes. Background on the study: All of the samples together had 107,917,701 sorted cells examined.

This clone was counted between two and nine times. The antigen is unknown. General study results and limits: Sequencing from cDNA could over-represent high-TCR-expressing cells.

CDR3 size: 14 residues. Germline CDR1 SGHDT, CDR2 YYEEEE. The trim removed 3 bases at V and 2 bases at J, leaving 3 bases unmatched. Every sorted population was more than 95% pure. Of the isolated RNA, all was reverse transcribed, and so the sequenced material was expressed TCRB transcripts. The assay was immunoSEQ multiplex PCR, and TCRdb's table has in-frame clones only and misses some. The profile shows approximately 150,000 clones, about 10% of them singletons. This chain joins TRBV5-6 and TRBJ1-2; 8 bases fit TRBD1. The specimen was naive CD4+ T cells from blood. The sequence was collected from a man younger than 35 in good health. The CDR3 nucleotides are TGTGCCAGCAGCTGGAGGACAGGGAACTATGGCTACACCTTC. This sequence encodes CASSWRTGNYGYTF.